This is a list of T cell receptor beta chains from one sample in a study of beta chain features in type 1 diabetes. Only in-frame clones appear in the TCRdb table, and some are missing; sequencing was by immunoSEQ multiplex PCR. The sample carries 200,000 to 250,000 clones, 25% to 35% recorded once. Sample: central memory CD4+ T cells from blood. The receptors derive from a man aged 25 to 40 in good health. Each CDR3 is given with its conserved first and last residue. Fields, in order: D gene, V gene, clone size, J gene, CDR3 protein, CDR3 DNA. A D gene is named only where the DNA matches it firmly. Rows may omit the clone size; those that give it use once, few, many or a size class.

>NA|TRBV27|NA|TRBJ2-3
CASSFRGVTTDTQYF
TGTGCCAGCAGTTTTCGCGGGGTCACCACAGATACGCAGTATTTT
>NA|TRBV19|few|TRBJ1-1
CASWGFGTEAFF
TGTGCCAGTTGGGGGTTTGGCACTGAAGCTTTCTTT
>NA|TRBV29-1|few|TRBJ2-2
CSVVWTSSAGELFF
TGCAGCGTTGTCTGGACATCGAGTGCCGGGGAGCTGTTTTTT
>NA|TRBV18|NA|TRBJ2-3
CASSPGATPDTQYF
TGTGCCAGCTCACCAGGGGCGACCCCAGATACGCAGTATTTT
>TRBD1|TRBV7-9|NA|TRBJ2-7
CASSSTGHHEQYF
TGTGCCAGCAGCTCGACAGGGCACCACGAGCAGTACTTC
>NA|TRBV25-1|few|TRBJ1-6
CASSEGVTPLHF
TGTGCCAGCAGTGAGGGTGTTACACCCCTCCACTTT
>TRBD2|TRBV6-5|few|TRBJ2-5
CASSTSGRETQYF
TGTGCCAGCAGTACGAGCGGGAGGGAGACCCAGTACTTC
>TRBD1|TRBV28|NA|TRBJ2-1
CASSLFTRGQGTNNEQFF
TGTGCCAGCAGTTTATTTACCAGGGGACAGGGAACGAACAATGAGCAGTTCTTC
>NA|TRBV7-9|once|TRBJ2-5
CATSGEETQYF
TGTGCCACCTCAGGGGAAGAGACCCAGTACTTC
>NA|TRBV7-9|NA|TRBJ2-1
CASSPSLSYNEQFF
TGTGCCAGCAGCCCGAGCCTCTCCTACAATGAGCAGTTCTTC
>TRBD1|TRBV29-1|NA|TRBJ2-1
CSVPGQGAYGFF
TGCAGCGTACCGGGACAGGGGGCTTACGGGTTCTTC
>TRBD1|TRBV5-6|once|TRBJ2-7
CASSYLDRGLNEQYF
TGTGCCAGCAGCTACCTGGACAGGGGGCTAAACGAGCAGTACTTC
>NA|TRBV20-1|few|TRBJ2-7
CSARRYYEQYF
TGCAGTGCTAGACGGTACTACGAGCAGTACTTC
>NA|TRBV20-1|NA|TRBJ2-5
CSARDSETQYF
TGCAGTGCTAGAGACTCAGAGACCCAGTACTTC
>TRBD2|TRBV7-2|NA|TRBJ2-1
CASSSTSGSGVKQFF
TGTGCCAGCAGCTCCACTAGCGGGAGTGGGGTTAAGCAGTTCTTC
>NA|TRBV15|many|TRBJ2-2
CATSIPGPDTGELFF
TGTGCCACCAGCATTCCGGGCCCTGATACCGGGGAGCTGTTTTTT
>NA|TRBV29-1|NA|TRBJ2-2
CSVAPKTGSTGELFF
TGCAGCGTTGCACCCAAGACAGGCTCCACCGGGGAGCTGTTTTTT
>NA|TRBV30|NA|TRBJ2-5
CAWSTRTPQETQYF
TGTGCCTGGAGTACCCGGACACCTCAAGAGACCCAGTACTTC
>TRBD1|TRBV30|many|TRBJ2-1
CAWDRDRGIGEQFF
TGTGCCTGGGACCGGGACAGGGGGATTGGTGAGCAGTTCTTC
>NA|TRBV7-2|NA|TRBJ2-3
CASSLLPGGATDTQYF
TGTGCCAGCAGCTTACTCCCCGGGGGCGCCACAGATACGCAGTATTTT
>NA|TRBV14|few|TRBJ2-3
CASSPRVTDTQYF
TGTGCCAGCAGCCCCCGAGTCACAGATACGCAGTATTTT
>NA|TRBV29-1|NA|TRBJ2-1
CSVENRHGNEQFF
TGCAGCGTTGAGAATCGGCATGGGAATGAGCAGTTCTTC
>TRBD1|TRBV18|few|TRBJ2-2
CASSPATGGDTGELFF
TGTGCCAGCTCACCGGCTACAGGGGGCGACACCGGGGAGCTGTTTTTT
>NA|TRBV19|NA|TRBJ2-3
CASSQGDTQYF
TGTGCCAGTAGCCAAGGGGATACGCAGTATTTT
>NA|TRBV7-9|NA|TRBJ1-4
CASSLLANEKLFF
TGTGCCAGCAGCTTACTGGCTAATGAAAAACTGTTTTTT
>NA|TRBV29-1|few|TRBJ2-2
CSVVTGPSNTGELFF
TGCAGCGTAGTTACGGGACCGTCGAACACCGGGGAGCTGTTTTTT
>NA|TRBV30|NA|TRBJ1-4
CAWSWMFEKLFF
TGTGCCTGGAGTTGGATGTTCGAAAAACTGTTTTTT
>TRBD1|TRBV7-6|NA|TRBJ1-1
CASSLSMDRGPEAFF
TGTGCCAGCAGCTTAAGTATGGACAGGGGCCCAGAAGCTTTCTTT
>NA|TRBV2|NA|TRBJ2-2
CASSASTNTGELFF
TGTGCCAGCAGTGCTAGTACGAACACCGGGGAGCTGTTTTTT
>NA|TRBV5-1|NA|TRBJ2-2
CASSLAGELFF
TGCGCCAGCAGCTTGGCCGGGGAGCTGTTTTTT
>NA|TRBV2|few|TRBJ2-1
CASSDIYRVSSYNEQFF
TGTGCCAGCAGTGATATCTACAGGGTGAGCTCCTACAATGAGCAGTTCTTC
>NA|TRBV18|NA|TRBJ2-1
CASSPAGMGEQFF
TGTGCCAGCTCACCAGCAGGGATGGGTGAGCAGTTCTTC
>NA|TRBV5-6|few|TRBJ2-2
CASSFINRPTGELFF
TGTGCCAGCAGCTTTATTAACAGGCCCACCGGGGAGCTGTTTTTT
>NA|TRBV18|NA|TRBJ2-3
CASGTTDTQYF
TGTGCCAGCGGGACCACAGATACGCAGTATTTT
>TRBD1|TRBV29-1|NA|TRBJ2-7
CSVPSGGTEQYF
TGCAGCGTCCCTTCAGGGGGCACGGAGCAGTACTTC
>NA|TRBV9|few|TRBJ2-6
CASSVGYWTPDSGANVLTF
TGTGCCAGCAGCGTAGGATATTGGACGCCTGACTCTGGGGCCAACGTCCTGACTTTC
>NA|TRBV11-2|few|TRBJ2-7
CASSLVGREQYF
TGTGCCAGCAGCTTAGTGGGGCGCGAGCAGTACTTC
>TRBD1|TRBV7-6|NA|TRBJ2-7
CASSLGTGPYEQYF
TGTGCCAGCAGCTTGGGGACAGGACCCTACGAGCAGTACTTC
>NA|TRBV5-1|NA|TRBJ1-1
CASSLGTDNSEAFF
TGCGCCAGCAGCTTGGGGACGGACAACAGTGAAGCTTTCTTT
>TRBD1|TRBV9|few|TRBJ2-2
CASSVVTGGIGELFF
TGTGCCAGCAGCGTTGTGACAGGGGGAATCGGGGAGCTGTTTTTT
>NA|TRBV20-1|NA|TRBJ1-2
CSARVGGYTF
TGCAGTGCTAGAGTGGGGGGCTACACCTTC
>NA|TRBV29-1|NA|TRBJ2-3
CSVEESTDTQYF
TGCAGCGTTGAAGAGTCAACAGATACGCAGTATTTT
>TRBD1|TRBV29-1|NA|TRBJ2-5
CSVRTGGETQYF
TGCAGCGTACGGACAGGGGGAGAGACCCAGTACTTC
>TRBD1|TRBV19|NA|TRBJ2-5
CASSLDRDETQYF
TGTGCCAGTAGTTTGGACAGGGACGAGACCCAGTACTTC
>NA|TRBV7-2|few|TRBJ2-1
CASSLGQLNEQFF
TGTGCCAGCAGCTTAGGACAGCTTAATGAGCAGTTCTTC
>NA|TRBV27|NA|TRBJ2-3
CASSPEGTDTQYF
TGTGCCAGCAGCCCCGAGGGCACAGATACGCAGTATTTT
>TRBD1|TRBV5-4|NA|TRBJ2-1
CASSLGGDRKYNEQFF
TGTGCCAGCAGCTTGGGAGGGGACAGGAAGTACAATGAGCAGTTCTTC
>TRBD1|TRBV29-1|NA|TRBJ2-5
CSVVTGVGETQYF
TGCAGCGTCGTGACAGGGGTCGGGGAGACCCAGTACTTC
>TRBD1|TRBV30|NA|TRBJ1-5
CAWADRAHQPQHF
TGTGCCTGGGCCGACAGGGCGCATCAGCCCCAGCATTTT
>NA|TRBV5-4|NA|TRBJ2-7
CASSLEVYGEQYF
TGTGCCAGCAGCTTGGAAGTTTACGGCGAGCAGTACTTC
>NA|TRBV7-2|NA|TRBJ1-1
CASSATGNTEAFF
TGTGCCAGCAGCGCGACAGGGAACACTGAAGCTTTCTTT
>NA|TRBV30|NA|TRBJ2-7
CAWSGVAYEQYF
TGTGCCTGGAGCGGGGTTGCATACGAGCAGTACTTC
>TRBD1|TRBV10-1|NA|TRBJ1-1
CASSDTGTGTTEAFF
TGCGCCAGCAGTGATACTGGGACAGGGACGACTGAAGCTTTCTTT
>NA|TRBV30|NA|TRBJ2-7
CAWSVVRNYEQYF
TGTGCCTGGAGTGTGGTACGGAACTACGAGCAGTACTTC